The 28 T cell receptor beta chains listed next were all sequenced from one sample in a study of OX40 agonist ivuxolimab in advanced cancers. Clones were sequenced by immunoSEQ multiplex PCR, and TCRdb holds only the in-frame ones, with some missing. The table has some 80,000 clones, 70% to 90% seen once. The material sequenced was CD4+ or CD8+ T cells sorted from blood, taken in a trial of the OX40 agonist ivuxolimab. These receptors were collected from an adult with an advanced solid tumor such as melanoma, head and neck, liver or kidney cancer.

The J gene is TRBJ2-7, the V gene TRBV2; unclear D gene. Germline CDR1 SNHLY, CDR2 FYNNEI. V shed 3 bases and J shed 2 bases, with 5 bases lying between them. This CDR3 has 12 residues. CDR3 in amino acids: CASSEITYEQYF. The CDR3 bases are TGTGCCAGCAGTGAGATCACCTACGAGCAGTACTTC.

The genes are TRBV7-9 and TRBJ2-7; 13 bases align to TRBD2. J was trimmed by 0 bases and V by 2 bases; bases with no gene match: 7. Germline CDR1 and CDR2: SEHNR and FQNEAQ (reference sequence). This CDR3 has 18 residues. DNA for the CDR3: TGTGCCAGCAGCTTACCAAGACTAGCGGGAGGTACCTCCTACGAGCAGTACTTC. Protein product: CASSLPRLAGGTSYEQYF.

The J gene is TRBJ2-3, the V gene TRBV6-5; 8 positions match TRBD2. The germline gives CDR1 MNHEY, CDR2 SVGAGI. This CDR3 is built from 15 residues. V shed 6 bases and J 4 bases; nucleotides not matched to a gene: 9. The CDR3 reads CASSPVRGVADTQYF. The CDR3 DNA reads as TGTGCCAGCAGCCCTGTGCGGGGGGTAGCAGATACGCAGTATTTT.

The chain uses TRBV5-1 and TRBJ2-3; a weak D match, TRBD1 (6 bases). The CDR3 length is 15 residues. Germline CDR1 SGHRS, CDR2 YFSETQ. Trimming removed 4 bases at V and 3 bases at J, with 15 bases between. This CDR3 is CASSPDSPFTDTQYF. The CDR3 region has the DNA TGCGCCAGCAGCCCGGACAGTCCCTTTACAGATACGCAGTATTTT.

The rearrangement joins TRBV6-1 to TRBJ2-5, with a possible D match to TRBD1 (5 bases). There are 13 residues in the CDR3. Trimming pared 3 bases from V and 8 bases from J, leaving 13 bases between. Looked up from germline, CDR1 is MNHNS and CDR2 is SASEGT. CDR3 sequence (DNA): TGTGCCAGCAGTGAGGAGCAGGGCGGCACCCAGTACTTC. Its translation: CASSEEQGGTQYF.

The chain recombines TRBV7-2 with TRBJ2-7; D ambiguous. The germline V gene has CDR1 SGHTA and CDR2 FQGNSA. V was trimmed by 2 bases and J by 0 bases, leaving 8 bases between them. This CDR3 region has 14 residues. The CDR3 nucleotides are TGTGCCAGCAGCTTACGAAGAGTCTCCTACGAGCAGTACTTC. Protein: CASSLRRVSYEQYF.

Only a few counts were recorded for this clone. The chain recombines TRBV28 with TRBJ1-5; a weak D match, TRBD1 (6 bases). Trimming took off 11 bases at V and 2 bases at J, with 19 bases between the two ends. This CDR3 region has 15 residues. Germline values: CDR1 MDHEN, CDR2 SYDVKM. The CDR3 loop is CAAEGGGLGNQPQHF. The CDR3 DNA sequence: TGTGCCGCCGAAGGGGGGGGCTTAGGCAATCAGCCCCAGCATTTT.

The V and J genes are TRBV30 and TRBJ2-7; 8 bases align to TRBD2. Germline CDR1 GTSNPN, CDR2 SVGIG (reference sequence). V lost 7 bases and J lost 6; bases outside the gene matches: 11. The CDR3 spans 13 residues. Here the CDR3 reads CASSGLGLAEQYF. Here the CDR3 DNA reads TGTGCCTCTTCGGGACTAGGGCTAGCCGAGCAGTACTTC.

This rearrangement joins TRBV6-5 to TRBJ2-3; weak D call: TRBD2 (6 bases). Germline V gene data show CDR1 as MNHEY and CDR2 as SVGAGI. Trimming removed 8 bases from V and 4 bases from J, with 16 bases in between. The CDR3 has 14 amino acids. The CDR3 nucleotides are TGTGCCAGCGTCGAGTCACTAGCAGCAGATACGCAGTATTTT. This gives the protein CASVESLAADTQYF.

This clone was observed a few times. The genes are TRBV4-1 and TRBJ2-6; D possibly corresponds to TRBD1 (6 bases). The CDR3 contains 17 residues. Trimming took 4 bases from V and 4 from J, leaving 17 bases between them. The germline CDR1 and CDR2 sequences are MGHRA and YSYEKL. The CDR3 reads CASSRGLQRSGANVLTF. In DNA form, the CDR3 reads TGCGCCAGCAGCCGGGGGCTTCAGCGTTCCGGGGCCAACGTCCTGACTTTC.

The chain recombines TRBV6-5 with TRBJ2-2; D gene unclear. The germline V and J ends were trimmed by 5 bases and 4 bases, with 8 bases remaining between them. Germline values: CDR1 MNHEY, CDR2 SVGAGI. This CDR3 has 13 residues. The CDR3 bases are TGTGCCAGCAGTGAAGACTTCACCGGGGAGCTGTTTTTT. It specifies CASSEDFTGELFF.

The J gene is TRBJ2-5, the V gene TRBV2; TRBD1 agrees at 10 bases. Unmatched junction bases numbered 10, after V lost 4 bases and J lost 5 bases. This CDR3 region has 16 residues. Germline loops: CDR1 SNHLY, CDR2 FYNNEI. The CDR3: CASSASWDRGGETQYF. CDR3 in DNA: TGTGCCAGCAGTGCCTCCTGGGACAGGGGCGGGGAGACCCAGTACTTC.

The chain uses TRBV5-6 and TRBJ2-7, with D uncertain. The CDR3 runs to 13 residues. CDR1 and CDR2 (germline): SGHDT, YYEEEE. V was shortened by 2 bases and J by 7 bases, with 13 bases between the two germline ends. The CDR3 sequence: CASSLPQQLEQYF. CDR3 DNA sequence: TGTGCCAGCAGCTTACCGCAACAACTGGAGCAGTACTTC.

The chain couples TRBV19 to TRBJ2-7; no clear D. Per germline, CDR1 LNHDA and CDR2 SQIVND (reference sequence). The V end lost 7 bases, the J end lost 0 bases, and 10 bases lay between the germline ends. This CDR3 is 13 amino acids long. The CDR3 coding sequence is TGTGCCAGTAAACAGCCAAGCTCCTACGAGCAGTACTTC. It yields the protein CASKQPSSYEQYF. Supplemented by reference TRBV19 and TRBJ2-7, the full variable domain reads DGGITQSPKYLFRKEGQNVTLSCEQNLNHDAMYWYRQDPGQGLRLIYYSQIVNDFQKGDIAEGYSVSREKKESFPLTVTSAQKNPTAFYLCASKQPSSYEQYFGPGTRLTVT.

V and J are TRBV28 and TRBJ2-6; TRBD1 matches at 9 bases. The V gene end was trimmed by 7 bases and the J gene end by 4 bases; junction bases not matched to a gene: 8. Germline loops: CDR1 MDHEN, CDR2 SYDVKM. The CDR3 covers 16 residues. CDR3 residues: CASTVQGARGANVLTF. CDR3 sequence (DNA): TGTGCCAGCACCGTACAGGGGGCGCGCGGGGCCAACGTCCTGACTTTC.

This sequence joins TRBV7-9 and TRBJ1-2, with D unclear. Trimming cost V 5 bases and J 0 bases, with 7 bases left between them. Per the germline V gene, CDR1 is SEHNR and CDR2 is FQNEAQ (reference sequence). The CDR3 loop spans 13 amino acids. Written as DNA, the CDR3 is TGTGCCAGCAGCCGTGACACTAACTATGGCTACACCTTC. Translated: CASSRDTNYGYTF. The variable domain in full, completed from reference TRBV7-9 and TRBJ1-2, reads DTGVSQNPRHKITKRGQNVTFRCDPISEHNRLYWYRQTLGQGPEFLTYFQNEAQLEKSRLLSDRFSAERPKGSFSTLEIQRTEQGDSAMYLCASSRDTNYGYTFGSGTRLTVV.

CDR3: CSAGTGGREQFF. For the CDR3, the DNA is TGCAGCGCAGGGACAGGGGGACGGGAGCAGTTCTTC. V usage is TRBV29-1 and J usage is TRBJ2-1; 11 nucleotides match TRBD1. V shed 7 bases and J 10 bases; nucleotides not matched to a gene: 6. The CDR3 has 12 amino acids. CDR1 SQVTM and CDR2 ANQGSEA come from the germline V gene.

The chain has TRBV28 and TRBJ1-1; 11 bases are a match to TRBD1. V dropped 6 bases and J dropped 11; count of bases not matched to a gene: 8. The CDR3 has 13 residues. Germline-derived CDR1 and CDR2 are MDHEN and SYDVKM. CDR3: CASSRTGGPGAFF. The CDR3 coding sequence is TGTGCCAGCAGCCGGACAGGGGGCCCGGGGGCTTTCTTT.

This clone was observed a few times. The chain recombines TRBV2 with TRBJ1-5; D uncertain. CDR1 SNHLY and CDR2 FYNNEI come from the germline V gene. CDR3 length: 12 residues. Deletions cut 4 bases from V and 5 bases from J, with 6 bases between. The CDR3 nucleotides are TGTGCCAGCAGTGGGCTGTATCAGCCCCAGCATTTT. Its protein is CASSGLYQPQHF.

The CDR3 region is CASQPLLAGELFF. CDR3 DNA sequence: TGTGCCAGCCAACCTTTATTGGCCGGGGAGCTGTTTTTT. The J gene is TRBJ2-2, the V gene TRBV5-6; D is unclear. Trimming took off 7 bases at V and 6 bases at J, with 13 bases between the two ends. Per germline, CDR1 SGHDT and CDR2 YYEEEE. This CDR3 is built from 13 residues.

The chain joins TRBV7-9 to TRBJ2-5; a weak D match, TRBD1 (6 bases). Germline V gene data show CDR1 as SEHNR and CDR2 as FQNEAQ (reference sequence). The CDR3 runs 15 residues. Trimming removed 2 bases at V and 5 bases at J, with 15 bases between. DNA of the CDR3: TGTGCCAGCAGCTTAAGTGGCGTCAGGGGCGAGACCCAGTACTTC. It is translated as CASSLSGVRGETQYF.

V usage is TRBV2 and J usage is TRBJ2-3; D perhaps matches TRBD1 (5 bases). With 5 bases removed from V and 2 bases from J, the gap between germline ends came to 11 bases. Germline-derived CDR1 and CDR2 are SNHLY and FYNNEI. CDR3 length equals 14 residues. For the CDR3, the DNA is TGTGCCAGCAGTTTCAGGGCCCACACAGATACGCAGTATTTT. It codes for CASSFRAHTDTQYF.

The chain has TRBV6-5 and TRBJ1-3; D remains ambiguous. The V gene lost 0 bases and the J gene lost 4 bases, with 7 bases spanning the gap. Germline CDR1 is MNHEY and CDR2 is SVGAGI. This CDR3 region has 14 residues. Here the CDR3 DNA reads TGTGCCAGCAGTTACTCCCTTATGGGAAACACCATATATTTT. Amino acids: CASSYSLMGNTIYF.

The chain links TRBV18 to TRBJ2-7; maybe TRBD1 (6 bases). This CDR3 has 13 residues. CDR1 is KGHSH and CDR2 is LQKENI in the germline V gene. V shed 5 bases and J shed 2 bases, with 10 bases lying between them. Here the CDR3 reads CASSARTAYEQYF. CDR3 nucleotide sequence: TGTGCCAGCTCAGCCCGGACAGCCTACGAGCAGTACTTC.

The chain recombines TRBV7-2 with TRBJ2-7, with D possibly being TRBD1 (7 bases). Looked up from germline, CDR1 is SGHTA and CDR2 is FQGNSA. This CDR3 spans 14 amino acids. The ends were cut back, 4 bases at V and 2 bases at J, with 12 bases in the middle. CDR3 protein: CASSSRDRTYEQYF. The DNA of the CDR3 is TGTGCCAGCAGCTCGCGGGACAGAACCTACGAGCAGTACTTC.

The rearrangement links TRBV11-2 to TRBJ2-1; 14 bases map to TRBD2. This CDR3 region has 15 residues. V shed 5 bases and J 7 bases; nucleotides not matched to a gene: 4. Germline values: CDR1 SGHAT, CDR2 FQNNGV. This CDR3 reads CASSPTSGRANEQFF. In DNA form, the CDR3 reads TGTGCCAGCAGCCCGACTAGCGGGAGGGCTAATGAGCAGTTCTTC. Filled out from reference TRBV11-2 and TRBJ2-1, the complete variable domain reads EAGVAQSPRYKIIEKRQSVAFWCNPISGHATLYWYQQILGQGPKLLIQFQNNGVVDDSQLPKDRFSAERLKGVDSTLKIQPAKLEDSAVYLCASSPTSGRANEQFFGPGTRLTVL.

This rearrangement joins TRBV27 to TRBJ2-1; 7 bases align to TRBD2. The CDR3 runs to 15 residues. Trimming cost V 3 bases and J 4 bases; bases outside gene matches: 6. CDR1 MNHEY and CDR2 SMNVEV come from the germline V gene (reference sequence). This CDR3 reads CASSLSGAAYNEQFF. Written as DNA, the CDR3 is TGTGCCAGCAGTTTGAGCGGGGCCGCATACAATGAGCAGTTCTTC.

CDR3 amino acids: CASSLGGLSSYEQYF. In nucleotides, the CDR3 is TGCGCCAGCAGCTTGGGGGGACTTAGCTCCTACGAGCAGTACTTC. The chain couples TRBV5-1 to TRBJ2-7, with D possibly matching TRBD2 (6 bases). This CDR3 is 15 amino acids long. Germline values: CDR1 SGHRS, CDR2 YFSETQ. Trimming shortened V by 0 bases and J by 0 bases, and 10 bases separated the two germline ends.